This is a list of T cell receptor beta chains from one sample in a study of cytomegalovirus exposure and HLA in healthy donors. Some clones are missing from TCRdb's copy, which holds only in-frame ones; the method was immunoSEQ multiplex PCR. The sample holds over 150,000 clones, approximately 73% seen once. The specimen was PBMCs. The receptors derive from a woman aged 18-29 years in good health and CMV-seropositive. The CDR3 runs from the conserved cysteine through the conserved F or W. A D gene is named only where the DNA matches it firmly. Clone size is given for some rows only: seen once, a few or many times, or a class if the clone is expanded.

V,size,D,J,DNA,CDR3
TRBV7-6,.,TRBD1,TRBJ2-1,TGTGCCAGCAGCTCACCATATTTCGGACAGGGCAATGAGCAGTTCTTC,CASSSPYFGQGNEQFF
TRBV9,once,TRBD1,TRBJ1-1,TGTGCCAGCAGCTTAACAGGGGCGCCGGGGACTGAAGCTTTCTTT,CASSLTGAPGTEAFF
TRBV7-9,.,.,TRBJ1-2,TGTGCCAGCAGCCCCACACCTTATGGCTACACCTTC,CASSPTPYGYTF
TRBV7-9,.,.,TRBJ1-1,TGTTCCAGCAGCTCCAGCTTGCGGGGGACTGAAGCTTTCTTT,CSSSSSLRGTEAFF
TRBV7-2,.,TRBD1,TRBJ2-3,TGTGCCAGCAGCGGACAGGGGGCGCAAACAGATACGCAGTATTTT,CASSGQGAQTDTQYF
TRBV5-4,.,TRBD1,TRBJ2-5,TGTGCCAGCAGCTTCGACAGGGGTTCCCAAGAGACCCAGTACTTC,CASSFDRGSQETQYF
TRBV6-4,few,.,TRBJ1-5,TGTGCCAGCAGTGAGGGCAGGGATTCGGGCCAGCCCCAGCATTTT,CASSEGRDSGQPQHF
TRBV2,.,.,TRBJ1-3,TGTGCCAGCCACGGGAGCTCTGGAAACACCATATATTTT,CASHGSSGNTIYF
TRBV27,.,TRBD1,TRBJ1-1,TGTGCCAGCAGTCCGGGGACAGCACAAGCTTTCTTT,CASSPGTAQAFF
TRBV7-2,few,TRBD1,TRBJ1-5,TGTGCCAGCAGCTTATGGGTGGCAGGGGGCGATTTCAATCAGCCCCAGCATTTT,CASSLWVAGGDFNQPQHF
TRBV30,.,.,TRBJ1-3,TGTGCCTGGAGCCTACAGGTCTCTGGAAACACCATATATTTT,CAWSLQVSGNTIYF
TRBV4-3,.,.,TRBJ1-4,TGCGCCAGCAGCCCCAACGCAAACCCGGCGGCCCCGGAACTGTTTTTT,CASSPNANPAAPELFF
TRBV15,few,.,TRBJ1-5,TGTGCCACCAGCAGAGCAGAGGACAATCAGCCCCAGCATTTT,CATSRAEDNQPQHF